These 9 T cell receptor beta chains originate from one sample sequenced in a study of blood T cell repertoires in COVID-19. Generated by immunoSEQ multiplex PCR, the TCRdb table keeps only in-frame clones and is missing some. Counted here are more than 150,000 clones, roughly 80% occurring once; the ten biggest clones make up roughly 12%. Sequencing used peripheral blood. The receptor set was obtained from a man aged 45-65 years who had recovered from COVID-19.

The CDR3 region has the DNA TGTGCCAGTAGTAGGGACAGGGTGAACATTCAGTACTTC. Translated: CASSRDRVNIQYF. The chain carries TRBV19 and TRBJ2-4; 9 nucleotides match TRBD1. Per the germline V gene, CDR1 is LNHDA and CDR2 is SQIVND (reference sequence). CDR3 length: 13 residues. Losses at the gene ends were 4 bases for V and 7 bases for J; bases not matched to a gene: 2. The entire variable domain, with the rest obtained from reference TRBV19 and TRBJ2-4, is as follows: DGGITQSPKYLFRKEGQNVTLSCEQNLNHDAMYWYRQDPGQGLRLIYYSQIVNDFQKGDIAEGYSVSREKKESFPLTVTSAQKNPTAFYLCASSRDRVNIQYFGAGTRLSVL.

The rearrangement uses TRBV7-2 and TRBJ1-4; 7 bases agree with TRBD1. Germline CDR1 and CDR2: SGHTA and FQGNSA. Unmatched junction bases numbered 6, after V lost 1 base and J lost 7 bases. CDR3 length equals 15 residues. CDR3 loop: CASSLVGGSGEKLFF. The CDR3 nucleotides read TGTGCCAGCAGCTTAGTAGGGGGCTCCGGTGAAAAACTGTTTTTT.

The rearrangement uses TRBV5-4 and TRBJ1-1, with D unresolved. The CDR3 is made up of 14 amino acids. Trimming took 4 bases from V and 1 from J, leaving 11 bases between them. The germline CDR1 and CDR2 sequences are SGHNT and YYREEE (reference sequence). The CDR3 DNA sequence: TGTGCCAGCAGCCGCCGGGAAGCGAACACTGAAGCTTTCTTT. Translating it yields CASSRREANTEAFF.

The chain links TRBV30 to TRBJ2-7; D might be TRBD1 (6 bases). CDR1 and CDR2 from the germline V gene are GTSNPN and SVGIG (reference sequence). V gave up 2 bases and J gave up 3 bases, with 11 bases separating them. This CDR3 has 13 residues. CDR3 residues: CAWSLGTSYEQYF. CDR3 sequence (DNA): TGTGCCTGGAGTCTAGGGACAAGCTACGAGCAGTACTTC.

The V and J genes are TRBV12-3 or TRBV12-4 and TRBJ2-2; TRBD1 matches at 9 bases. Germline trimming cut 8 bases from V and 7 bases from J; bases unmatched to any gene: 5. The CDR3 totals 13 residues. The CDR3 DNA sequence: TGTGCCAGCCAATACAGGGGGCGCGGGGAGCTGTTTTTT. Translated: CASQYRGRGELFF.

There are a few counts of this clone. CDR3 sequence reads: CAWSGGTGGRPGANVLTF. As DNA, the CDR3 is TGTGCCTGGAGTGGGGGGACAGGGGGCCGCCCTGGGGCCAACGTCCTGACTTTC. The J gene is TRBJ2-6, the V gene TRBV30; 12 positions match TRBD1. CDR1 and CDR2 (germline): GTSNPN, SVGIG (reference sequence). With V trimmed by 1 base and J by 2 bases, 6 bases remained unmatched. The CDR3 has 18 amino acids.

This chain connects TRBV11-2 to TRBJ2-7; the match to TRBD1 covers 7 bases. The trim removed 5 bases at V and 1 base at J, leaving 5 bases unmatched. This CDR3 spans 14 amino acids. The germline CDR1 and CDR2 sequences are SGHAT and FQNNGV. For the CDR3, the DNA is TGTGCCAGCAGCCTAGGACAGGCTTCCTACGAGCAGTACTTC. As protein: CASSLGQASYEQYF.

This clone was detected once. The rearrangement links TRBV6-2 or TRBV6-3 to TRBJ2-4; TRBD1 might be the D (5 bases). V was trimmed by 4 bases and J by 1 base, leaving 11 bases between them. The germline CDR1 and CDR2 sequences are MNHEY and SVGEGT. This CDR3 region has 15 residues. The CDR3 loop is CASSFRTIAKNIQYF. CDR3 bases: TGTGCCAGCAGTTTCCGGACAATTGCCAAAAACATTCAGTACTTC.

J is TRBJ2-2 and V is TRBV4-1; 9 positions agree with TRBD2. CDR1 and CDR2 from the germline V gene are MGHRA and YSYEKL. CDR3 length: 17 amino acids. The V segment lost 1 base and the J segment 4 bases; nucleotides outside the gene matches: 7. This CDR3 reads CASSQGQAGGLTGELFF. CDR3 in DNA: TGCGCCAGCAGCCAAGGGCAAGCGGGAGGACTCACCGGGGAGCTGTTTTTT.